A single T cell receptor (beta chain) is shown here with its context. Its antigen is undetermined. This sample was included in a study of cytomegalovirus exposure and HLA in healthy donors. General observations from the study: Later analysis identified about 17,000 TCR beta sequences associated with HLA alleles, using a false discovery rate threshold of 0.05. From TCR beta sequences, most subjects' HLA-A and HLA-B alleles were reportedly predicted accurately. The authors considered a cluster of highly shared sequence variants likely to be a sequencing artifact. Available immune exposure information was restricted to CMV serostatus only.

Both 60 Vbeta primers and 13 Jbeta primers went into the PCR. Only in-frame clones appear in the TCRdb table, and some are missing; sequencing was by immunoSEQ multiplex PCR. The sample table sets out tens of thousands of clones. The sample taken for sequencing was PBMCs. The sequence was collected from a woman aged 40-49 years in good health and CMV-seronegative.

In DNA, the CDR3 is TGTGCCAGCAGTTTAATCATGAACACTGAAGCTTTCTTT. Translation: CASSLIMNTEAFF. This chain connects TRBV28 to TRBJ1-1; D is unresolved. The germline V gene encodes CDR1 MDHEN and CDR2 SYDVKM. V was clipped by 2 bases and J by 0 bases, with 4 bases between them. The CDR3 extends over 13 amino acids.